These 12 T cell receptor beta chains originate from one sample sequenced in a study of cytomegalovirus exposure and HLA in healthy donors. The PCR had 60 Vbeta and 13 Jbeta primers. Libraries were prepared by immunoSEQ multiplex PCR; TCRdb keeps only in-frame clonotypes and omits some of them. The table lists roughly 100,000 clones, more than 9.5% of them singletons. What was sequenced was PBMCs. These receptors came from a middle-aged man in good health and CMV-seropositive.

This sequence joins TRBV5-4 and TRBJ1-2, with TRBD1 matching 7 bases. The length of the CDR3 is 16 residues. Germline trimming cut 2 bases from V and 3 bases from J; bases unmatched to any gene: 10. The germline V gene has CDR1 SGHNT and CDR2 YYREEE (reference sequence). CDR3 DNA: TGTGCCAGCAGCTTAGACAGGGTGGCGACCTACTATGGCTACACCTTC. The encoded protein is CASSLDRVATYYGYTF.

This clone has only a few counts. The chain employs TRBV29-1 and TRBJ2-7; TRBD1 matches 11 bases. The germline CDR1 and CDR2 sequences are SQVTM and ANQGSEA. V lost 6 bases, J lost 1 base, and 5 bases stayed unmatched. The CDR3 totals 14 residues. The CDR3 coding sequence is TGCAGCGTACGGACAGGGGGCGAATCCTACGAGCAGTACTTC. This encodes CSVRTGGESYEQYF.

This clone was seen only a few times. V gene TRBV7-2 combines with J gene TRBJ1-5; D remains unclear. The ends were cut back, 1 base at V and 2 bases at J, with 12 bases in the middle. Germline-derived CDR1 and CDR2 are SGHTA and FQGNSA. CDR3 length: 16 amino acids. CDR3 in amino acids: CASSLDRGWGNQPQHF. Here the CDR3 DNA reads TGTGCCAGCAGCTTAGACAGAGGGTGGGGCAATCAGCCCCAGCATTTT.

This clone was counted only a few times. The genes are TRBV19 and TRBJ2-7; 8 bases agree with TRBD2. Trimming at V came to 2 bases and at J to 0 bases, leaving 3 bases not matched to a gene. Germline assignment: CDR1 LNHDA and CDR2 SQIVND (reference sequence). CDR3 length: 15 residues. CDR3 protein: CASSILSGSSYEQYF. The CDR3 nucleotides read TGTGCCAGTAGTATATTAAGCGGGAGCTCCTACGAGCAGTACTTC. The whole variable domain, filled in from reference TRBV19 and TRBJ2-7, reads DGGITQSPKYLFRKEGQNVTLSCEQNLNHDAMYWYRQDPGQGLRLIYYSQIVNDFQKGDIAEGYSVSREKKESFPLTVTSAQKNPTAFYLCASSILSGSSYEQYFGPGTRLTVT.

In this sample, this clone turned up a few times. V and J are TRBV19 and TRBJ1-4; D might be TRBD1 (6 bases). There are 16 residues in the CDR3. Germline CDR1 and CDR2: LNHDA and SQIVND (reference sequence). V lost 3 bases and J 4 bases, leaving 15 bases between the germline ends. The CDR3 DNA sequence: TGTGCCAGTAGTATGAGGGGGTACCGCCGTAATGAAAAACTGTTTTTT. It translates to CASSMRGYRRNEKLFF.

This clone was detected a few times. This chain uses TRBV12-5 with TRBJ2-3; 12 bases match TRBD2. The CDR3 spans 16 residues. The V gene's germline CDR1 is LGHNT and CDR2 FRNRAP. Trimming cost V 6 bases and J 2 bases; bases outside gene matches: 6. CDR3: CASGRGLAGITDTQYF. Written as DNA, the CDR3 is TGTGCTAGTGGACGGGGACTAGCGGGTATCACAGATACGCAGTATTTT.

Here the CDR3 reads CASSVSMLYEQYF. CDR3 bases: TGTGCCAGCAGTGTGAGTATGCTCTACGAGCAGTACTTC. The rearrangement joins TRBV6-1 to TRBJ2-7, with unresolved D. Trimming left V 4 bases short and J 3 bases short, with 10 bases between. The germline gives CDR1 MNHNS, CDR2 SASEGT. The length of the CDR3 is 13 residues.

This clone was detected a few times. This chain connects TRBV7-9 to TRBJ1-2; weak D call: TRBD1 (5 bases). Between the trimmed V and J ends, which lost 5 bases and 4 bases, there was a span of 11 bases. Per germline, CDR1 SEHNR and CDR2 FQNEAQ (reference sequence). This CDR3 comprises 13 residues. CDR3 in amino acids: CASSPGQSYGYTF. CDR3 coding DNA: TGTGCCAGCAGCCCCGGACAAAGCTATGGCTACACCTTC. Full variable domain (missing parts from reference TRBV7-9 and TRBJ1-2): DTGVSQNPRHKITKRGQNVTFRCDPISEHNRLYWYRQTLGQGPEFLTYFQNEAQLEKSRLLSDRFSAERPKGSFSTLEIQRTEQGDSAMYLCASSPGQSYGYTFGSGTRLTVV.

The chain couples TRBV30 to TRBJ1-1, with 11 bases aligning to TRBD1. Trimming cost V 3 bases and J 3 bases; bases outside gene matches: 3. The germline V gene has CDR1 GTSNPN and CDR2 SVGIG (reference sequence). The CDR3 is 14 residues long. CDR3 sequence (DNA): TGTGCCTGGAGCCCGGGACAGGGGGACACTGAAGCTTTCTTT. It is translated as CAWSPGQGDTEAFF.

The chain is built from TRBV4-3 and TRBJ2-1; the D gene is possibly TRBD2 (5 bases). The CDR3 spans 13 residues. Germline V gives CDR1 LGHNA, CDR2 YSLEER. Trimming left V 0 bases short and J 10 bases short, with 10 bases between. CDR3 coding DNA: TGCGCCAGCAGCCAAGAGATTAGGGAGGAGCAGTTCTTC. Residues: CASSQEIREEQFF.

The chain has TRBV6-6 and TRBJ1-5; no clear D. The CDR3 contains 15 residues. The V gene's germline CDR1 is MNHNY and CDR2 SVGAGI (reference sequence). Trimming cost V 0 bases and J 8 bases, with 14 bases left between them. The CDR3 DNA sequence: TGTGCCAGCAGTTACTCGACTAGGGAGAATAAGCCCCAGCATTTT. This sequence encodes CASSYSTRENKPQHF.

The chain carries TRBV9 and TRBJ2-7; 8 bases agree with TRBD1. V lost 3 bases, J lost 4 bases, and 0 bases stayed unmatched. Per germline, CDR1 SGDLS and CDR2 YYNGEE. CDR3 length: 12 residues. The CDR3 DNA is TGTGCCAGCAGCGGACAGGGGTACGAGCAGTACTTC. It yields the protein CASSGQGYEQYF.